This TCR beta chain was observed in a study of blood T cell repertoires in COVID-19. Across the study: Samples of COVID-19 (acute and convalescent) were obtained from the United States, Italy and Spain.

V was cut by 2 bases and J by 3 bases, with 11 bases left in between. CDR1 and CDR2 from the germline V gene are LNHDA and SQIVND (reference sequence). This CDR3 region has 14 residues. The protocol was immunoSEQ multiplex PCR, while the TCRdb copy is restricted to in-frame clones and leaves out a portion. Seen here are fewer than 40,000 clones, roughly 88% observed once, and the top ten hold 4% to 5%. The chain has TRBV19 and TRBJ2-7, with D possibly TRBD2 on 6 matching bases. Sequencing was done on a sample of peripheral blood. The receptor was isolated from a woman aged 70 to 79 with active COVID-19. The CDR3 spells CASSIMGLSYEQYF. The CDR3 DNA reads TGTGCCAGTAGTATAATGGGACTGAGCTACGAGCAGTACTTC.